This T cell receptor beta chain was obtained from a study of blood T cell repertoires in COVID-19. In its sample, this clone was seen a few times. TCRdb keeps only in-frame clones here, not all; method: immunoSEQ multiplex PCR. The sample holds 14,000 or so clones; approximately 84% are singletons and the top ten take over 8%. Unmatched junction bases numbered 10, after V lost 4 bases and J lost 7 bases. This CDR3 has 15 residues. CDR1 SGHDN and CDR2 FVKESK come from the germline V gene. This chain uses TRBV14 with TRBJ1-2; 9 positions agree with TRBD1. The material sequenced was peripheral blood. The receptor was derived from a human donor in a cohort sampled during active COVID-19. CDR3 DNA sequence: TGTGCCAGCAGCCTACTTGGGACAGGGAGAGCTGGCTACACCTTC. This translates into CASSLLGTGRAGYTF. The entire variable domain, with the rest obtained from reference TRBV14 and TRBJ1-2, is as follows: EAGVTQFPSHSVIEKGQTVTLRCDPISGHDNLYWYRRVMGKEIKFLLHFVKESKQDESGMPNNRFLAERTGGTYSTLKVQPAELEDSGVYFCASSLLGTGRAGYTFGSGTRLTVV.